This TCR beta chain was observed in a study of cytomegalovirus exposure and HLA in healthy donors. PCR involved 60 Vbeta and 13 Jbeta primers. Assay: immunoSEQ multiplex PCR; the TCRdb copy retains only in-frame clones and omits some. Of just under 150,000 clones listed, around 85% are singletons. J lost 1 base, V lost 4 bases, and 6 bases had no gene match. The CDR3 loop spans 15 amino acids. CDR1 and CDR2 (germline): SGHDN, FVKESK. The chain joins TRBV14 to TRBJ2-7; TRBD1 matches at 8 bases. The sequencing input was PBMCs. The sequence came from a woman aged 25 to 39 in good health and CMV-seronegative. CDR3 residues: CASSPWTGYSYEQYF. For the CDR3, the DNA is TGTGCCAGCAGCCCTTGGACAGGGTATTCCTACGAGCAGTACTTC.